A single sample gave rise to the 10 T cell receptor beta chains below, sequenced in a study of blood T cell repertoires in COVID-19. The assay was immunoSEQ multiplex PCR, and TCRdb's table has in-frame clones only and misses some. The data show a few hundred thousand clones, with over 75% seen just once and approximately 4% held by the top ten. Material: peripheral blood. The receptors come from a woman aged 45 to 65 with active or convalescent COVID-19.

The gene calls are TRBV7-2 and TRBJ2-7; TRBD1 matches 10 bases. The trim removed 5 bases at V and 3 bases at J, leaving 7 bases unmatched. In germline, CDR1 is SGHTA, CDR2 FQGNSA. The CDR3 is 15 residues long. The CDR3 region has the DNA TGTGCCAGCAGCCCAGACAGGGGGCGCTACTACGAGCAGTACTTC. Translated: CASSPDRGRYYEQYF.

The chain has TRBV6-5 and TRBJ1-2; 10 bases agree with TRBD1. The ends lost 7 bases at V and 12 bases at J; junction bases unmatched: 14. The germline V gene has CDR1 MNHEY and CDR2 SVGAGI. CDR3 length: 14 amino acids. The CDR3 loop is CASIDSGQGTGHTF. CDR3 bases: TGTGCCAGCATCGACTCGGGACAGGGGACGGGCCACACCTTC.

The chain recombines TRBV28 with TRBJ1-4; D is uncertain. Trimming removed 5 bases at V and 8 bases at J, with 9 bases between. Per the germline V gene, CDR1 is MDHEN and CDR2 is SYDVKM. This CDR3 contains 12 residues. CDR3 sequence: CASSAVGEKLFF. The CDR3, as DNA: TGTGCCAGCAGTGCAGTTGGCGAAAAACTGTTTTTT.

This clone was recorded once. The CDR3 sequence is CASSLIAGRNEQFF. CDR3 nucleotide sequence: TGTGCCAGCAGCTTAATTGCAGGGAGGAATGAGCAGTTCTTC. V usage is TRBV7-2 and J usage is TRBJ2-1, with D tentatively TRBD2 (6 bases). Trimming took 2 bases from V and 7 from J, leaving 12 bases between them. Per the germline V gene, CDR1 is SGHTA and CDR2 is FQGNSA. The CDR3 totals 14 residues.

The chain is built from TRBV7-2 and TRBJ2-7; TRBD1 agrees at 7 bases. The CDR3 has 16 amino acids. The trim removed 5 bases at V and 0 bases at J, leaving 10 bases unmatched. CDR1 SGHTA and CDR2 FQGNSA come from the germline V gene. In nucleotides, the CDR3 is TGTGCCAGCAGCCTCCTACCGGGACAGATCTCCTACGAGCAGTACTTC. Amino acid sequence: CASSLLPGQISYEQYF.

The CDR3 nucleotides are TGTGCCACCGTGGGACACCCATTAGGTGAAGCTTTCTTT. Translation: CATVGHPLGEAFF. The V gene is TRBV6-5, the J gene TRBJ1-1; weak D call: TRBD1 (6 bases). The V gene's germline CDR1 is MNHEY and CDR2 SVGAGI. CDR3 length: 13 amino acids. V was trimmed by 10 bases and J by 7 bases, leaving 19 bases between them.

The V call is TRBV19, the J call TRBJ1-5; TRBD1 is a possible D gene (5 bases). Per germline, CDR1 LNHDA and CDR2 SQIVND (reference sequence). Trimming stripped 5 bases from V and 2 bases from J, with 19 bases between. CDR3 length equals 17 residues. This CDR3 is CASSALVRVRGNQPQHF. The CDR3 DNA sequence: TGTGCCAGTAGTGCTCTAGTCAGGGTTCGGGGCAATCAGCCCCAGCATTTT.

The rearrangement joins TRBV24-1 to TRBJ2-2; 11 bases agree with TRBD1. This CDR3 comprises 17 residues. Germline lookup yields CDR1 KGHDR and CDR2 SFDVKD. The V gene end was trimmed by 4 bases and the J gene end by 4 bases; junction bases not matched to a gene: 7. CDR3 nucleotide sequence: TGTGCCACCAGTGAATACGGACAGGGGGCGGCCACCGGGGAGCTGTTTTTT. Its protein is CATSEYGQGAATGELFF.

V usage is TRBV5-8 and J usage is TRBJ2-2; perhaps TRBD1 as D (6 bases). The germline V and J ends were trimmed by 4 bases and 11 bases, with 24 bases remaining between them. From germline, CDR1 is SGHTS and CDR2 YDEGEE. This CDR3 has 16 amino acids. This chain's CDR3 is CASSHGQSLIEHELFF. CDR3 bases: TGTGCCAGCAGCCACGGACAGTCCTTAATTGAACACGAGCTGTTTTTT.

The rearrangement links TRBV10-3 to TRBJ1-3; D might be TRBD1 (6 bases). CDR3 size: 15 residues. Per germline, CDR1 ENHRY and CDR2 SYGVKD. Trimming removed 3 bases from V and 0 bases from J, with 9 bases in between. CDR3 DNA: TGTGCCATCAGTGACAGGGGCGGCTCTGGAAACACCATATATTTT. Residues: CAISDRGGSGNTIYF.